Below, one T cell receptor (beta chain) is given with its context. Its antigen is not identified. The data stem from a study of blood T cells in healthy people across ages. The study, taken as a whole, reports: Higher naive T cell percentage went strongly together with higher TCR beta diversity.

The CDR3 length is 15 residues. Between the trimmed V and J ends, which lost 5 bases and 0 bases, there was a span of 13 bases. For the second PCR, which ran for about 7 to 11 cycles, a sample-barcoded 5' primer and a J-beta primer mix were used. TCRdb re-called the 5' RACE reads through MiXCR, storing one row per CDR3 protein. The sample holds about 1,800,000 distinct CDR3 sequences; roughly 28% are singletons and the top ten take around 7.7%. The receptor comes from a woman in her twenties or thirties in good health. J is TRBJ1-1 and V is TRBV12-3 or TRBV12-4; no reliable D call. The sequencing input was blood. The CDR3 region is CASSPPQLLNTEAFF. CDR3 nucleotide sequence: TGTGCCAGCAGTCCCCCCCAACTCCTGAACACTGAAGCTTTCTTT.